The rows below give T cell receptor beta chains drawn from one sample of a study of shared clonotypes between healthy human individuals. Here immunoSEQ multiplex PCR was the method, and the copy in TCRdb shows in-frame clones only, minus some. The table includes over 950,000 clones, roughly 80% detected once. Sequences were obtained from memory CD4+ T cells from PBMCs. The receptors here all came from a man younger than 35 in good health. Some clones in this sample may be carry-over from other donors' samples. Both conserved end residues are part of each CDR3. Fields, in order: V gene, D gene, CDR3 length, CDR3 protein. The D gene is left open where the match is weak.

V: TRBV19
D: .
length: 14
CDR3: CASNPSGRPYEQYF

V: TRBV9
D: .
length: 14
CDR3: CASSVGSGNQPQHF

V: TRBV6-1
D: TRBD1
length: 15
CDR3: CASSESGGGNQPQHF

V: TRBV28
D: TRBD1
length: 15
CDR3: CASSLPRQGQETQYF

V: TRBV7-8
D: .
length: 16
CDR3: CASSWMTLATNEKLFF

V: TRBV19
D: .
length: 13
CDR3: CASSRTDTYEQYF

V: TRBV15
D: .
length: 14
CDR3: CATSLSSGNQPQHF

V: TRBV9
D: .
length: 14
CDR3: CASSAQISGNTIYF

V: TRBV28
D: TRBD1
length: 16
CDR3: CASSESGTGGSGELFF

V: TRBV7-3
D: .
length: 14
CDR3: CASSFGGRPDTQYF

V: TRBV6-5
D: .
length: 12
CDR3: CASGPDITEQYF

V: TRBV19
D: .
length: 16
CDR3: CASRRPGRQRGTEAFF

V: TRBV27
D: .
length: 14
CDR3: CASSYGGQGTEAFF

V: TRBV30
D: TRBD1
length: 14
CDR3: CAWSAYQGDQPQHF

V: TRBV18
D: .
length: 15
CDR3: CASSPGLERDQPQHF

V: TRBV7-3
D: .
length: 15
CDR3: CASSLDFRGRTEAFF

V: TRBV7-9
D: .
length: 16
CDR3: CASSSMSSQGGYGYTF

V: TRBV28
D: .
length: 16
CDR3: CASSLRKDWAKNIQYF

V: TRBV7-3
D: TRBD1
length: 13
CDR3: CASSFRGQETQYF

V: TRBV6-4
D: .
length: 13
CDR3: CASSVGYGEKLFF

V: TRBV11-2
D: .
length: 13
CDR3: CASSLPTGGGYTF

V: TRBV20-1
D: .
length: 11
CDR3: CSASFRTEAFF

V: TRBV6-1
D: TRBD1
length: 17
CDR3: CASSGRWARDSGYEQYF

V: TRBV9
D: .
length: 13
CDR3: CASSVGQENTIYF

V: TRBV4-2
D: .
length: 14
CDR3: CASSHAGATGEAFF

V: TRBV5-1
D: TRBD2
length: 15
CDR3: CASSLQGTNSYEQYF

V: TRBV7-8
D: .
length: 14
CDR3: CASSLAGGNQPQHF

V: TRBV10-3
D: TRBD1
length: 15
CDR3: CAISETGQGATEAFF

V: TRBV28
D: .
length: 14
CDR3: CASTLGSGNQPQHF

V: TRBV25-1
D: .
length: 15
CDR3: CASSEYGTANQPQHF

V: TRBV2
D: .
length: 16
CDR3: CASRRSAVRGNTEAFF

V: TRBV2
D: .
length: 14
CDR3: CASSGAYQTDTQYF

V: TRBV5-1
D: .
length: 13
CDR3: CASSLESVGELFF

V: TRBV6-4
D: .
length: 13
CDR3: CASSDGVNQPQHF

V: TRBV5-1
D: TRBD1
length: 18
CDR3: CASSLGGGTGYFQETQYF

V: TRBV29-1
D: TRBD2
length: 15
CDR3: CSVGDPLAGGSEQYF

V: TRBV28
D: .
length: 19
CDR3: CASSLSLGYSGLSTDTQYF

V: TRBV13
D: .
length: 16
CDR3: CASSLMGQGGNQPQHF

V: TRBV14
D: TRBD1
length: 16
CDR3: CASSQQGAQNTGELFF

V: TRBV6-5
D: .
length: 14
CDR3: CASSYVPGTYEQYF

V: TRBV28
D: .
length: 16
CDR3: CASSLGTAAGANVLTF

V: TRBV11-2
D: .
length: 15
CDR3: CASSHRQESSYEQYF

V: TRBV6-1
D: TRBD1
length: 16
CDR3: CASSEWSGTEGEKLFF

V: TRBV7-3
D: TRBD2
length: 17
CDR3: CASSSRLAGGPPDTQYF

V: TRBV5-4
D: .
length: 15
CDR3: CASSLALQGNYGYTF

V: TRBV28
D: .
length: 14
CDR3: CASSPGTAGKTQYF

V: TRBV5-1
D: TRBD1
length: 14
CDR3: CASSLTRDSYEQYF

V: TRBV28
D: .
length: 16
CDR3: CASTLAGGAASYEQYF

V: TRBV6-1
D: .
length: 13
CDR3: CASSEGGQLPQHF